This section outlines one TCR beta chain sequence together with its context. Sequence at one end of the junction differs from germline and may be a read error. This sample stems from a study of tumor-infiltrating lymphocytes in primary liver carcinoma. For the study at large: Sample counts of productive TCRbeta reads spanned roughly 3.5 to 7.5 million; these counts were similar across tissue types.

The input was 500 ng total RNA; TCR beta cDNA was made from it with a constant-region primer. Slightly modified ARM-PCR with three nested multiplex PCR rounds yielded TCR beta libraries. One entry per CDR3 protein, called by TCRdb with MiXCR from the multiplex PCR reads. The table has around 190,000 distinct CDR3 sequences, 85% seen once. Investigators took RNA and DNA out together from roughly 21-30 mg of unsorted bulk tissue. The cohort consisted of patients whose primary liver carcinoma was surgically resected. Tumor samples all exceeded 75% viable tumor cells. The sequence came from a man aged 40-55 years with primary liver carcinoma and hepatitis B virus infection. Sequenced: tumor tissue from primary liver carcinoma.

The CDR3 sequence: CSVRNLRAPLGYNEQFF. CDR3 DNA: TGCAGTGTTAGAAACCTGCGGGCTCCGCTGGGCTACAATGAGCAGTTCTTC. The chain uses TRBV20-1 and TRBJ2-1, with a possible D match to TRBD2 (5 bases). The germline CDR1 and CDR2 sequences are DFQATT and SNEGSKA (reference sequence). The CDR3 runs 17 residues.